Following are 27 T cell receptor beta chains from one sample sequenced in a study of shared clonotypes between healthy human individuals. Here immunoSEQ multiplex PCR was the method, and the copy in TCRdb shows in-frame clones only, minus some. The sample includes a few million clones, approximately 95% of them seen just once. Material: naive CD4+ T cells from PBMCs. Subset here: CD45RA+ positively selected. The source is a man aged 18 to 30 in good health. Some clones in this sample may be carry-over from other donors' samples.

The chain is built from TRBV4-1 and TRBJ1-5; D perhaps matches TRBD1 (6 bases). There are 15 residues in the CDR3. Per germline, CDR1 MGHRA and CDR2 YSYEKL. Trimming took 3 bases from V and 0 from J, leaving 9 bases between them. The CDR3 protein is CASSHNRASNQPQHF. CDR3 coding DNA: TGCGCCAGCAGCCACAACAGGGCTAGCAATCAGCCCCAGCATTTT.

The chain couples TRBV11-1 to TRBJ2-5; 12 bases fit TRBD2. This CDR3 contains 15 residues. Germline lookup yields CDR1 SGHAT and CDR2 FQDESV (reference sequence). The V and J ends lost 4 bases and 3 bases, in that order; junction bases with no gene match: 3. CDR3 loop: CASSSRLAGEETQYF. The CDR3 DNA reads TGTGCCAGCAGCTCAAGACTAGCGGGAGAAGAGACCCAGTACTTC.

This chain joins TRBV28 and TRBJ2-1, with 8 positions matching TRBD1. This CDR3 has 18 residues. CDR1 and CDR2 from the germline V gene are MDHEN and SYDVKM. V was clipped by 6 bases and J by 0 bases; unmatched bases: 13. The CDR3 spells CASSHRQGTASSYNEQFF. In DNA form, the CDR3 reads TGTGCCAGCAGCCATAGACAGGGGACCGCATCCTCCTACAATGAGCAGTTCTTC.

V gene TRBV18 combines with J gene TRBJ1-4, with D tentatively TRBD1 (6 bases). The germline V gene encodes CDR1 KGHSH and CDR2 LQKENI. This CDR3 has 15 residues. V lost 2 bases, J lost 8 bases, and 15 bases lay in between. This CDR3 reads CASSPGDTRGEKLFF. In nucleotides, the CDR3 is TGTGCCAGCTCACCAGGGGACACCCGTGGGGAAAAACTGTTTTTT.

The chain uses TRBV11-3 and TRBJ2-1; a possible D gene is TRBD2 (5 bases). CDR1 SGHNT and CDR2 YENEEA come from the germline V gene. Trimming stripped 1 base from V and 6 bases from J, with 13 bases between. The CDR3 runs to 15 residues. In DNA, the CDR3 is TGTGCCAGCAGCTTAGGACTGACCGCGGGCAATGAGCAGTTCTTC. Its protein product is CASSLGLTAGNEQFF.

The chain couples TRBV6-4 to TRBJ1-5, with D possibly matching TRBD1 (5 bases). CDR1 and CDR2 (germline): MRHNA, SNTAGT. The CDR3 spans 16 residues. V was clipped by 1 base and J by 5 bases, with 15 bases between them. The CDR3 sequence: CASSDFIRGGDQPQHF. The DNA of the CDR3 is TGTGCCAGCAGTGACTTTATTAGGGGTGGGGATCAGCCCCAGCATTTT.

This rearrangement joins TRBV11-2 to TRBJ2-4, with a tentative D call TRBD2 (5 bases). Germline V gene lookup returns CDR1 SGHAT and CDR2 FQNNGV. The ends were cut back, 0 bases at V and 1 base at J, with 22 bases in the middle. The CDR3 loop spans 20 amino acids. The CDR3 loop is CASSLDPDPRGFRAKNIQYF. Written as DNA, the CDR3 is TGTGCCAGCAGCTTAGATCCAGATCCTCGCGGGTTTAGGGCCAAAAACATTCAGTACTTC.

This CDR3 is CASSVEPGVMNTEAFF. Here the CDR3 DNA reads TGTGCCAGTAGTGTGGAACCGGGGGTTATGAACACTGAAGCTTTCTTT. This chain uses TRBV19 with TRBJ1-1, with D perhaps matching TRBD1 (5 bases). The CDR3 is made up of 16 amino acids. The germline V gene encodes CDR1 LNHDA and CDR2 SQIVND (reference sequence). Trimming removed 5 bases from V and 0 bases from J, with 16 bases in between. Looking up the rest from reference TRBV19 and TRBJ1-1 gives the full variable domain: DGGITQSPKYLFRKEGQNVTLSCEQNLNHDAMYWYRQDPGQGLRLIYYSQIVNDFQKGDIAEGYSVSREKKESFPLTVTSAQKNPTAFYLCASSVEPGVMNTEAFFGQGTRLTVV.

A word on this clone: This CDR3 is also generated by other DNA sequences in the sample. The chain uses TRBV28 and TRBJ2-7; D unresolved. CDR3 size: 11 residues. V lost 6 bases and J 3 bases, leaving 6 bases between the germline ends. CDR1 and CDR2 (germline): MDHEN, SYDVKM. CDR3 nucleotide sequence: TGTGCCAGCAGATCCGGCTACGAGCAGTACTTC. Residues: CASRSGYEQYF.

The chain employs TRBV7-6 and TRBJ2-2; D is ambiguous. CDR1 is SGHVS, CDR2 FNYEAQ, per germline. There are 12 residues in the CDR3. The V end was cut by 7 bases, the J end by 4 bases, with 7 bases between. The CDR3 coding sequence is TGTGCCAGCACCCAGATCACCGGGGAGCTGTTTTTT. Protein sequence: CASTQITGELFF. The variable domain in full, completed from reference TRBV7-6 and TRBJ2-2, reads GAGVSQSPRYKVTKRGQDVALRCDPISGHVSLYWYRQALGQGPEFLTYFNYEAQQDKSGLPNDRFSAERPEGSISTLTIQRTEQRDSAMYRCASTQITGELFFGEGSRLTVL.

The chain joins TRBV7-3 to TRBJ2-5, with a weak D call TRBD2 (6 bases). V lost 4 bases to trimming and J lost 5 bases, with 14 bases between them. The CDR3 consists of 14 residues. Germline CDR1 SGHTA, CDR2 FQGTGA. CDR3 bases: TGTGCCAGCAGCTCCGGGAGTGTTCGGGAGACCCAGTACTTC. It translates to CASSSGSVRETQYF.

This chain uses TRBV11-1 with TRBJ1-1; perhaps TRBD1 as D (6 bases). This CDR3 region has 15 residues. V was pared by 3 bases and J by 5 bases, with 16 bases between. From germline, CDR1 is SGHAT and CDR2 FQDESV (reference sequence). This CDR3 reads CASSFRRGAGTEAFF. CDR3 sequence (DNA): TGTGCCAGCAGCTTCCGAAGGGGGGCGGGAACTGAAGCTTTCTTT.

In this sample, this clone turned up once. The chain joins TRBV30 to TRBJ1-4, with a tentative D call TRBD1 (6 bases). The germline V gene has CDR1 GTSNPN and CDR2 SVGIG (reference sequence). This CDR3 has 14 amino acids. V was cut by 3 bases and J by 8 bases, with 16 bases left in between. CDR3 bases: TGTGCCTGGAGCTCAAACGGGGGGCGCGAAAAACTGTTTTTT. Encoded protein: CAWSSNGGREKLFF.

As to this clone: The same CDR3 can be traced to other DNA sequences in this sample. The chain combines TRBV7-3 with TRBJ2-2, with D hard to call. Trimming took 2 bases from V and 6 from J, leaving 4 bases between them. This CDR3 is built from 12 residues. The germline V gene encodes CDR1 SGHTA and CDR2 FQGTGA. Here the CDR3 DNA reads TGTGCCAGCAGCTTATTGCCCGGGGAGCTGTTTTTT. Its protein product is CASSLLPGELFF.

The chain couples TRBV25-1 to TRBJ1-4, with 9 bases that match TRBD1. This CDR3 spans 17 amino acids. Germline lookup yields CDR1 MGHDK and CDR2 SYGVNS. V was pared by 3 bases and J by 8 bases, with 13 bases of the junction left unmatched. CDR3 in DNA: TGTGCCAGCAGTGACCCCCCCGGGACAGGGTCGGGAGAAAAACTGTTTTTT. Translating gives CASSDPPGTGSGEKLFF.

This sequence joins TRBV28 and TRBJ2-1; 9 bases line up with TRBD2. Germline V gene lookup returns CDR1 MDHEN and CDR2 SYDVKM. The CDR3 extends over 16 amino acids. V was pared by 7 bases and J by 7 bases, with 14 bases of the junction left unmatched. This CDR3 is CASTLTSGKNGNEQFF. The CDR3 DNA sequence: TGTGCCAGCACCCTGACTAGCGGCAAAAACGGGAATGAGCAGTTCTTC. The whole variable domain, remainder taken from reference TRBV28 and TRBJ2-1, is DVKVTQSSRYLVKRTGEKVFLECVQDMDHENMFWYRQDPGLGLRLIYFSYDVKMKEKGDIPEGYSVSREKKERFSLILESASTNQTSMYLCASTLTSGKNGNEQFFGPGTRLTVL.

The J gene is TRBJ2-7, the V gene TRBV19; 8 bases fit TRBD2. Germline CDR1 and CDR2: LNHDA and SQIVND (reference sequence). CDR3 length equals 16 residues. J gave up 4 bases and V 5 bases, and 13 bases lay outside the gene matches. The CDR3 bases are TGTGCCAGTAGTCCCCGTACTAGCGGATACGTTTACGAGCAGTACTTC. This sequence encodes CASSPRTSGYVYEQYF.

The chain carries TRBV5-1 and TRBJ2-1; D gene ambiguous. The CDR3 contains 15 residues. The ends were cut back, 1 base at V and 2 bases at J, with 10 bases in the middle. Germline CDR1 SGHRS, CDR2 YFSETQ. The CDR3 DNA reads TGCGCCAGCAGCTTGCGGGTTTCGCCCTACAATGAGCAGTTCTTC. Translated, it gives CASSLRVSPYNEQFF.

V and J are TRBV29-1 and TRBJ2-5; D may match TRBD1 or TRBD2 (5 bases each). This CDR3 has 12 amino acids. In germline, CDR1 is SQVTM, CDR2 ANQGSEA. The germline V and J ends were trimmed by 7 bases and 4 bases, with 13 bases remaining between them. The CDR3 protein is CSAGRDGETQYF. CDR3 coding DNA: TGCAGCGCTGGTAGGGACGGAGAGACCCAGTACTTC.

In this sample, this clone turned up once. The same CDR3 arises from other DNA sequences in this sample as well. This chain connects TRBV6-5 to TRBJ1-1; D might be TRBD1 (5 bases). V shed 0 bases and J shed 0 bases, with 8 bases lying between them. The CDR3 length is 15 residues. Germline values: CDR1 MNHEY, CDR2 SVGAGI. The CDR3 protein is CASSYSGRMNTEAFF. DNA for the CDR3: TGTGCCAGCAGTTACTCGGGACGGATGAACACTGAAGCTTTCTTT.

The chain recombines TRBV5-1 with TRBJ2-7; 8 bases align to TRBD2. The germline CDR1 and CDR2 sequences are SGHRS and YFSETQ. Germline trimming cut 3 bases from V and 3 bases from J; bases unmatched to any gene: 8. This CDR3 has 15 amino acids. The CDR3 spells CASSSAGTSNYEQYF. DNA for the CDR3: TGCGCCAGCAGCTCTGCCGGGACTAGTAACTACGAGCAGTACTTC.

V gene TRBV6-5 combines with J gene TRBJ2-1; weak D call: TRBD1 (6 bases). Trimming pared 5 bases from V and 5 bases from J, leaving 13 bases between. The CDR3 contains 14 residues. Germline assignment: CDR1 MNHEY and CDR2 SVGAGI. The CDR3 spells CASSGTGFHNEQFF. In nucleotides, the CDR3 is TGTGCCAGCAGTGGCACAGGGTTTCACAATGAGCAGTTCTTC.

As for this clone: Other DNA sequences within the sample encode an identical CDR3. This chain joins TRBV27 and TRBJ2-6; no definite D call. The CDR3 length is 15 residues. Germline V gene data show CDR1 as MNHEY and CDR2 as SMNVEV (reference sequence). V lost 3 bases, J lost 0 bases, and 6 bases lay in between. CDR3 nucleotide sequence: TGTGCCAGCAGTTTTTTAGGCTCTGGGGCCAACGTCCTGACTTTC. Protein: CASSFLGSGANVLTF. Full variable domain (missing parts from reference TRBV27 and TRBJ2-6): EAQVTQNPRYLITVTGKKLTVTCSQNMNHEYMSWYRQDPGLGLRQIYYSMNVEVTDKGDVPEGYKVSRKEKRNFPLILESPSPNQTSLYFCASSFLGSGANVLTFGAGSRLTVL.

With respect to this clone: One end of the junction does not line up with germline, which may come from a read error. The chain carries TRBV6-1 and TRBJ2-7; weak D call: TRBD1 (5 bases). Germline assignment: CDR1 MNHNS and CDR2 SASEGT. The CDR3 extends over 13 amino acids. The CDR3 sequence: CASSARGSETPRF. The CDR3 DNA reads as TGTGCCAGCAGTGCTAGGGGAAGCGAGACACCCCGTTTC.

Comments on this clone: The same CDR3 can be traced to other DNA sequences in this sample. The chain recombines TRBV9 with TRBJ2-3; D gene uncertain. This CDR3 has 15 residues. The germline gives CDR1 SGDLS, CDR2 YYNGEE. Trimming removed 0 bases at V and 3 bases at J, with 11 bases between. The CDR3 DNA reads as TGTGCCAGCAGCGTAGTTGCAGGAAGGACAGATACGCAGTATTTT. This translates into CASSVVAGRTDTQYF.

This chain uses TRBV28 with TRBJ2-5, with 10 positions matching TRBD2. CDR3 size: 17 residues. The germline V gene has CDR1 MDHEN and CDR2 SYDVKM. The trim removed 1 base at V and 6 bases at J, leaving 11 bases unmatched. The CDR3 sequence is CASSLSGSGRAVKTQYF. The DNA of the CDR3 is TGTGCCAGCAGTTTATCGGGGAGCGGGAGGGCCGTGAAGACCCAGTACTTC.

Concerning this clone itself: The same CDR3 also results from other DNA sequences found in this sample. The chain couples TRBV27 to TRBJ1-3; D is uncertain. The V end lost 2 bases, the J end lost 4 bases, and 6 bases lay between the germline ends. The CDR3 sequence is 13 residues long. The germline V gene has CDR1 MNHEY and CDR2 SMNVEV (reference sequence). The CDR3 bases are TGTGCCAGCAGTTTACGCGGCGGAAACACCATATATTTT. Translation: CASSLRGGNTIYF.